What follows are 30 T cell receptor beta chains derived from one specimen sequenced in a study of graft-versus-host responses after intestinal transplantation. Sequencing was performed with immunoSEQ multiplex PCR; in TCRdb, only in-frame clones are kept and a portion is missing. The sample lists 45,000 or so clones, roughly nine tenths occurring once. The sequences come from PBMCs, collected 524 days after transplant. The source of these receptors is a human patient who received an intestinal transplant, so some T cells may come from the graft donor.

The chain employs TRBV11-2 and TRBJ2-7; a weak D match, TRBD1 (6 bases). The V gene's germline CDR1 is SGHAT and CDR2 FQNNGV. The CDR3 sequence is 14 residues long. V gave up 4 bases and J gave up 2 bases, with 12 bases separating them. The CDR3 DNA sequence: TGTGCCAGCAGCTCAGGGGTAGGACCCTACGAGCAGTACTTC. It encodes CASSSGVGPYEQYF.

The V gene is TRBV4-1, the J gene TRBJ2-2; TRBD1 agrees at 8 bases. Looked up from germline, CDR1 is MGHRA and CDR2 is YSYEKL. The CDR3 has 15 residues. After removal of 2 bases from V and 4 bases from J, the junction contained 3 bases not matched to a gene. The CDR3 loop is CASSQPDRGTGELFF. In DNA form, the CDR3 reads TGCGCCAGCAGCCAACCCGACAGGGGCACCGGGGAGCTGTTTTTT.

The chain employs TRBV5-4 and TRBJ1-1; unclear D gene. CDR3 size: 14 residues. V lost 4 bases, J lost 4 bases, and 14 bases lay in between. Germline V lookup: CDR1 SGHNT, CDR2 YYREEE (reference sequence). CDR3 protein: CASSPGLGPTEAFF. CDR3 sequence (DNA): TGTGCCAGCAGCCCTGGTTTAGGCCCCACTGAAGCTTTCTTT.

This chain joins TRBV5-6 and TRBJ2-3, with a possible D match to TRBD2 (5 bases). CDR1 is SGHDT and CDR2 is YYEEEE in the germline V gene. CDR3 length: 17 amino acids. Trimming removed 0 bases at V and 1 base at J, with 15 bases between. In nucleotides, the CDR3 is TGTGCCAGCAGCTTGGGGGCGGAGGCTTTTGGCACAGATACGCAGTATTTT. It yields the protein CASSLGAEAFGTDTQYF.

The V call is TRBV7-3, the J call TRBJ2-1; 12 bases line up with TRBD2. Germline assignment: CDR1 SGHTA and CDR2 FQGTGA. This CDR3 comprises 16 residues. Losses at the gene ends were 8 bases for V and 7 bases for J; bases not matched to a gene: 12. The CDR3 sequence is CASLPSGRANRNEQFF. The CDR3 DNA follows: TGTGCCAGCCTCCCTAGCGGGAGGGCCAATAGGAATGAGCAGTTCTTC.

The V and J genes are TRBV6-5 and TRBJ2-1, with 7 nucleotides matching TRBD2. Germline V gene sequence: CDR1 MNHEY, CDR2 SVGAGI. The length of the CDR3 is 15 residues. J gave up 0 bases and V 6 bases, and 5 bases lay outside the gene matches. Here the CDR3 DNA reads TGTGCCAGCAGCCAGCGGGATAGCTCCTACAATGAGCAGTTCTTC. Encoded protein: CASSQRDSSYNEQFF.

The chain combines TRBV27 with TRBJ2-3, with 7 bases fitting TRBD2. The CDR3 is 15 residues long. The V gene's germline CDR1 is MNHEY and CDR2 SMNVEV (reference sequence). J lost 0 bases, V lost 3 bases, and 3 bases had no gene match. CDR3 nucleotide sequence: TGTGCCAGCAGTTTTAGCGGGTTCAGCACAGATACGCAGTATTTT. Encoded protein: CASSFSGFSTDTQYF.

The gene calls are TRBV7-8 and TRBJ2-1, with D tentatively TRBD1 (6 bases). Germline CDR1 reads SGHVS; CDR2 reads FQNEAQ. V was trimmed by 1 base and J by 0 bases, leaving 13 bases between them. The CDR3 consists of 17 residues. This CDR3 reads CASSLDPGESSYNEQFF. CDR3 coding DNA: TGTGCCAGCAGCTTAGACCCAGGGGAGAGCTCCTACAATGAGCAGTTCTTC.

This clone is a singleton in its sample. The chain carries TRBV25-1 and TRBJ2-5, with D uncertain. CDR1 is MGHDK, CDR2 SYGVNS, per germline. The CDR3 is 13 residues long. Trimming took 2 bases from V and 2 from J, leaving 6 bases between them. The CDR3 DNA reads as TGTGCCAGCAGTGAACAGGTTCAAGAGACCCAGTACTTC. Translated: CASSEQVQETQYF.

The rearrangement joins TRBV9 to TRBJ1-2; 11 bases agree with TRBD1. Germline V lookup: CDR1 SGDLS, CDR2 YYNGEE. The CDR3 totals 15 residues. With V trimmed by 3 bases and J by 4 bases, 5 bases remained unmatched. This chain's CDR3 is CASSEGGQGVYGYTF. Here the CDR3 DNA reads TGTGCCAGCAGCGAGGGGGGACAGGGGGTCTATGGCTACACCTTC.

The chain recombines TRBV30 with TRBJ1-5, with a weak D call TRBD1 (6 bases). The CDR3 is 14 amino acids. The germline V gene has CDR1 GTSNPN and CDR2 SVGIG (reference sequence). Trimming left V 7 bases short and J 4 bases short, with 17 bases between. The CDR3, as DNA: TGTGCCTTATCTCCCGGGACAAAAAATCAGCCCCAGCATTTT. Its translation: CALSPGTKNQPQHF.

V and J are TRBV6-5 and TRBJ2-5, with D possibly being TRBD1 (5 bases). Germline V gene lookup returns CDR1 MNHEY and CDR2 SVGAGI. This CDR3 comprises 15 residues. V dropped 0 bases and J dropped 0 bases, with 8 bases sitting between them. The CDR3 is CASSYSGRYQETQYF. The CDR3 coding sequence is TGTGCCAGCAGTTACTCGGGGCGGTACCAAGAGACCCAGTACTTC.

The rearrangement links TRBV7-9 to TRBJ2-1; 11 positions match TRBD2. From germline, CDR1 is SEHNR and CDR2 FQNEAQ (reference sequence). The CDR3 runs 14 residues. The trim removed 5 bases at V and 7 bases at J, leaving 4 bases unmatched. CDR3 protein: CASSPVAGGNEQFF. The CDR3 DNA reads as TGTGCCAGCAGCCCCGTAGCGGGAGGGAATGAGCAGTTCTTC. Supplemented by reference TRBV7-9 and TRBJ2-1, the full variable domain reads DTGVSQNPRHKITKRGQNVTFRCDPISEHNRLYWYRQTLGQGPEFLTYFQNEAQLEKSRLLSDRFSAERPKGSFSTLEIQRTEQGDSAMYLCASSPVAGGNEQFFGPGTRLTVL.

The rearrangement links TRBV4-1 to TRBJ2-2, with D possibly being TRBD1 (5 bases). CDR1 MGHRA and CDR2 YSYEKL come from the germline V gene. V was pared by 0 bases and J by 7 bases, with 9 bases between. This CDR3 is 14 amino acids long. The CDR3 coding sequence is TGCGCCAGCAGCCAAGATCCCCAGGGCGGGGAGCTGTTTTTT. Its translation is CASSQDPQGGELFF.

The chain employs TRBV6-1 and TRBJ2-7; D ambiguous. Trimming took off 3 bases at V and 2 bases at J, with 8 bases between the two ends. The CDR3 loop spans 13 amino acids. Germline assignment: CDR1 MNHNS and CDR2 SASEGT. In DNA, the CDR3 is TGTGCCAGCAGTGAGAGGCCCCCCTACGAGCAGTACTTC. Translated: CASSERPPYEQYF.

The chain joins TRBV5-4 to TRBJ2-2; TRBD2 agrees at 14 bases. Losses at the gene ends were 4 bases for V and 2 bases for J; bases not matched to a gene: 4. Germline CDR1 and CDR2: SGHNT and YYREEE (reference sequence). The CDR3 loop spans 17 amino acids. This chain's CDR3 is CASSATSGRANTGELFF. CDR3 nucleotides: TGTGCCAGCAGCGCGACTAGCGGGAGGGCCAACACCGGGGAGCTGTTTTTT.

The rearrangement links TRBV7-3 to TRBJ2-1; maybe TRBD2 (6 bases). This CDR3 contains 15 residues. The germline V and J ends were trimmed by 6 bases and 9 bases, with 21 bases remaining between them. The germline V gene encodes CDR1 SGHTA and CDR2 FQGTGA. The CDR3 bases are TGTGCCAGCAGTTTTGTGAAGGGTAGCGGATCTGAGCAGTTCTTC. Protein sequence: CASSFVKGSGSEQFF.

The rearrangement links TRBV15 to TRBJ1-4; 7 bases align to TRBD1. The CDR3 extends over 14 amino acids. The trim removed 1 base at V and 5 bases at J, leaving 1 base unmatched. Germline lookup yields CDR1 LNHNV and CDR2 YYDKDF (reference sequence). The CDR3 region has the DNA TGTGCCACCAGCAGAGGACAGGGAAATGAAAAACTGTTTTTT. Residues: CATSRGQGNEKLFF. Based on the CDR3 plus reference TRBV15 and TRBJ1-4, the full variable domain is DAMVIQNPRYQVTQFGKPVTLSCSQTLNHNVMYWYQQKSSQAPKLLFHYYDKDFNNEADTPDNFQSRRPNTSFCFLDIRSPGLGDTAMYLCATSRGQGNEKLFFGSGTQLSVL.

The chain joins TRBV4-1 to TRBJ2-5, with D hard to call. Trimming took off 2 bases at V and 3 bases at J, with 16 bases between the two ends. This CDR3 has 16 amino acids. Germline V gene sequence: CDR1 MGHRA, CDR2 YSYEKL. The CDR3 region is CASSQKRLGKEETQYF. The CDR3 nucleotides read TGCGCCAGCAGCCAAAAGCGACTGGGGAAAGAAGAGACCCAGTACTTC.

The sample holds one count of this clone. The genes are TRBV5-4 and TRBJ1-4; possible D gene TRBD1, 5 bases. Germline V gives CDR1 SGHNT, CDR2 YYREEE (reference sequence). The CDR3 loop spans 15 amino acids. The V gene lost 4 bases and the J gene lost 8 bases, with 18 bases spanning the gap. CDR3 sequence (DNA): TGTGCCAGCAGCCTAAACACGGGAGGGACGGAAAAACTGTTTTTT. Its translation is CASSLNTGGTEKLFF.

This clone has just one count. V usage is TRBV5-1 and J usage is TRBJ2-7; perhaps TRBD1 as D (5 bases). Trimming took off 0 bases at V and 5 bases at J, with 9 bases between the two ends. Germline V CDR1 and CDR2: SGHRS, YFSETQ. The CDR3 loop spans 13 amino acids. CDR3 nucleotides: TGCGCCAGCAGCTTGGCTTTCAGGGACGAGCAGTACTTC. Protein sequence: CASSLAFRDEQYF.

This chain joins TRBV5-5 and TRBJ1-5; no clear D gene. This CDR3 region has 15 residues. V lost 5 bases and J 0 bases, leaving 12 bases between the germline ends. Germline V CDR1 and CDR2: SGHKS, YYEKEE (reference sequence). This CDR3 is CASSRSVYSNQPQHF. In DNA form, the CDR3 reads TGTGCCAGCAGTCGTTCGGTTTATAGCAATCAGCCCCAGCATTTT.

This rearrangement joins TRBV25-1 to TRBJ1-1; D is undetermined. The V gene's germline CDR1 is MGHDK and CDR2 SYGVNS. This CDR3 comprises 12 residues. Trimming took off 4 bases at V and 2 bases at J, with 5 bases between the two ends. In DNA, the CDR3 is TGTGCCAGCAGTGTCACAAACACTGAAGCTTTCTTT. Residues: CASSVTNTEAFF. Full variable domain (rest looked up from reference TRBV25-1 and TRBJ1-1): EADIYQTPRYLVIGTGKKITLECSQTMGHDKMYWYQQDPGMELHLIHYSYGVNSTEKGDLSSESTVSRIRTEHFPLTLESARPSHTSQYLCASSVTNTEAFFGQGTRLTVV.

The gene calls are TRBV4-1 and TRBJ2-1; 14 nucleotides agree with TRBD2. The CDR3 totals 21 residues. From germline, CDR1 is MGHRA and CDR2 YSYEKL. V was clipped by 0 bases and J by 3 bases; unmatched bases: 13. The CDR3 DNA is TGCGCCAGCAGCCAAGATTTGAGGAGGGGGACTAGCGGGAGTGTCTACAATGAGCAGTTCTTC. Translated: CASSQDLRRGTSGSVYNEQFF.

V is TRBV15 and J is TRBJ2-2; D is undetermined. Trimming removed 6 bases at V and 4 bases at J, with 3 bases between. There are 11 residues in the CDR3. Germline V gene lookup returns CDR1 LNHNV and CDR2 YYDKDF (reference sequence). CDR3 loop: CATSITGELFF. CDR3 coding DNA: TGTGCCACCAGTATCACCGGGGAGCTGTTTTTT.

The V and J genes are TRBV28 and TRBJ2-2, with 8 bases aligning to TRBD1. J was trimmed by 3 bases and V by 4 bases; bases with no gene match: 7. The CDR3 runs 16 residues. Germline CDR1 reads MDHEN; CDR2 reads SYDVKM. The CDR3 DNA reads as TGTGCCAGCAGTTCTACCGGGACAGGATACACCGGGGAGCTGTTTTTT. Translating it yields CASSSTGTGYTGELFF.

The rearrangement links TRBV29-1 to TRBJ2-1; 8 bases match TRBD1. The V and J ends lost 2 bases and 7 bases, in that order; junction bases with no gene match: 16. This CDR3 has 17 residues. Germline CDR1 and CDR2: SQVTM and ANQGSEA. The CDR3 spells CSVEPPWAGNRGNEQFF. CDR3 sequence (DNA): TGCAGCGTTGAACCCCCCTGGGCGGGCAACAGGGGGAATGAGCAGTTCTTC.

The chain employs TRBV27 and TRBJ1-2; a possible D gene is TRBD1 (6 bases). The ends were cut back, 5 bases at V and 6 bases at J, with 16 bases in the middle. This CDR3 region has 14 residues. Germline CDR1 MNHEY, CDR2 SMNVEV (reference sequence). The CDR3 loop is CASSPHPGADGYTF. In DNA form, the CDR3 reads TGTGCCAGCAGTCCCCACCCGGGGGCGGATGGCTACACCTTC.

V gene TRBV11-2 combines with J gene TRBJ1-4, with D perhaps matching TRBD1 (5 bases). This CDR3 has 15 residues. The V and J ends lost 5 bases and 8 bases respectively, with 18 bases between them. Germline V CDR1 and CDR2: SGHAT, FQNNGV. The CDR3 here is CASSPSSGDREKLFF. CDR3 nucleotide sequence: TGTGCCAGCAGCCCCTCCTCGGGGGACCGGGAAAAACTGTTTTTT.

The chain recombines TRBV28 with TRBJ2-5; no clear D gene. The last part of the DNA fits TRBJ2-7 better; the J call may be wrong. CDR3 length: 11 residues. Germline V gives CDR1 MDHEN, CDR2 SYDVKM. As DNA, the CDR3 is TGTGCCAGCAGTTTTGCATACGAGCAGTACTTC. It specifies CASSFAYEQYF.